This entry features one TCR beta chain sequence. Its matching antigen is unknown. This sample is part of a study of identical twins. Findings and caveats of the study: Possibly, invariant MAIT and iNKT cells partly confounded zero-insertion analyses.

TCRdb used MiXCR to reprocess the 5' RACE reads, holding one entry per CDR3 protein. The data show hundreds of thousands of distinct CDR3 sequences, 24% seen once. Healthy Caucasians supplied all donations. Deletions cut 3 bases from V and 10 bases from J, with 15 bases between. The length of the CDR3 is 13 residues. The sample also formed part of further work on T cells expressing NK-cell markers. That report adds: Sorted CD3+CD56+NKG2C+, CD3+CD56+NKG2C- and CD3+CD56-NKG2C+ T cells provided the TCR beta repertoires. Whether expanded NKG2C+ T cell clones were HCMV-specific remained unclear.

Sequenced input: CD4+ T cells sorted from blood. V and J are TRBV12-3 or TRBV12-4 and TRBJ1-1; possibly TRBD1 for D (5 bases). The source of this sequence is a woman under 30 in good health. The CDR3 DNA sequence: TGTGCCAGCAGTTTGATCGAGGGGATAACAGCTTTCTTT. Residues: CASSLIEGITAFF.